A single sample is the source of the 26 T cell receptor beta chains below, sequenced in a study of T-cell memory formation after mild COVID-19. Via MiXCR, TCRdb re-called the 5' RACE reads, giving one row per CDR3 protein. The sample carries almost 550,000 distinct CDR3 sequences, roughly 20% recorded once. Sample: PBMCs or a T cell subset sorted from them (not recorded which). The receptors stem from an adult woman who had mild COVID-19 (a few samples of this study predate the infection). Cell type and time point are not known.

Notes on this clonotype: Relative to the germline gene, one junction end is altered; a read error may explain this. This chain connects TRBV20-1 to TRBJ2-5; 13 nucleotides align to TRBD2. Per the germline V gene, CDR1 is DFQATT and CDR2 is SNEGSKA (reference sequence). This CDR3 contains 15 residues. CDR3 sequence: CSAVRTSGRPRPSHF. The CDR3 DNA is TGCAGTGCTGTAAGGACTAGCGGGAGACCTAGACCGTCACACTTC.

This CDR3 reads CASSQRGQGITDTQYF. CDR3 DNA: TGCGCCAGCAGTCAAAGAGGACAGGGGATAACAGATACGCAGTATTTT. The gene calls are TRBV4-1 and TRBJ2-3, with 9 bases that match TRBD1. The length of the CDR3 is 16 residues. CDR1 is MGHRA and CDR2 is YSYEKL in the germline V gene. V shed 6 bases and J 3 bases; nucleotides not matched to a gene: 10.

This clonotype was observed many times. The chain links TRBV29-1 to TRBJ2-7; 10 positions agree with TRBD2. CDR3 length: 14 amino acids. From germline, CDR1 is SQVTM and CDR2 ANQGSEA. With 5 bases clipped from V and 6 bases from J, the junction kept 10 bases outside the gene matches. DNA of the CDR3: TGCAGCGTTACCTCTAGCGGGAGTAGGTTCGAGCAGTACTTC. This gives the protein CSVTSSGSRFEQYF.

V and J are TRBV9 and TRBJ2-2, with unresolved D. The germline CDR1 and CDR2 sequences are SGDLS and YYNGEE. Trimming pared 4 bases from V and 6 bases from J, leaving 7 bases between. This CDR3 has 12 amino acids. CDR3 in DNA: TGTGCCAGCAGCCACCGAGCCGGGGAGCTGTTTTTT. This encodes CASSHRAGELFF.

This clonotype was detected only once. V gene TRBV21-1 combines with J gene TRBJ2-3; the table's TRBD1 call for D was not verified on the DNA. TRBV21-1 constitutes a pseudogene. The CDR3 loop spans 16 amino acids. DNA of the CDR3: TGTGCCAGCAACCCCTTAGTTCGAGGCGTCACAGATACGCAGTATTTT. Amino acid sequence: CASNPLVRGVTDTQYF.

The chain's CDR3 is CASSQAVTGGYGYTF. In DNA form, the CDR3 reads TGTGCCAGCAGCCAAGCTGTGACAGGGGGCTATGGCTACACCTTC. J is TRBJ1-2 and V is TRBV4-2; 9 positions match TRBD1. Per the germline V gene, CDR1 is LGHNA and CDR2 is YNFKEQ. The trim removed 1 base at V and 4 bases at J, leaving 4 bases unmatched. This CDR3 has 15 residues.

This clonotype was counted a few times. This chain's CDR3 is CSVELTGNTTSYEQYF. The CDR3, as DNA: TGCAGCGTTGAGTTAACCGGGAACACCACTTCCTACGAGCAGTACTTC. The J gene is TRBJ2-7, the V gene TRBV29-1, with D possibly matching TRBD2 (5 bases). CDR3 size: 16 residues. Between the trimmed V and J ends, which lost 3 bases and 1 base, there was a span of 19 bases. From germline, CDR1 is SQVTM and CDR2 ANQGSEA.

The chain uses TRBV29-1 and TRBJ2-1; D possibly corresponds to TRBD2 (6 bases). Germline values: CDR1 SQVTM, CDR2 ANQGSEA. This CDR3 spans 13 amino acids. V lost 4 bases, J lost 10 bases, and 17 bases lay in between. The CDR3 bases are TGCAGCGTTGCGGGGGTAATAAAGCAAGAGCAGTTCTTC. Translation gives CSVAGVIKQEQFF.

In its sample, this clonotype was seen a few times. The CDR3 coding sequence is TGTGCCAGCAGCTGGGGACGTCGGGGGGAGCTGTTTTTT. Its protein product is CASSWGRRGELFF. This chain links TRBV7-2 with TRBJ2-2, with D perhaps assigned TRBD1 or TRBD2 (5 bases each). The CDR3 is made up of 13 amino acids. CDR1 and CDR2 from the germline V gene are SGHTA and FQGNSA. The V end was cut by 4 bases, the J end by 8 bases, with 11 bases between.

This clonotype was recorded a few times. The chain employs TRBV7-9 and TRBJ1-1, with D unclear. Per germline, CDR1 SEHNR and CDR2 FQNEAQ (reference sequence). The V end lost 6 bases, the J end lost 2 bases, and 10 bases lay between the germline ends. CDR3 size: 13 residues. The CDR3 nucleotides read TGTGCCAGCAGGGCACTTAGTAACACTGAAGCTTTCTTT. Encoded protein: CASRALSNTEAFF.

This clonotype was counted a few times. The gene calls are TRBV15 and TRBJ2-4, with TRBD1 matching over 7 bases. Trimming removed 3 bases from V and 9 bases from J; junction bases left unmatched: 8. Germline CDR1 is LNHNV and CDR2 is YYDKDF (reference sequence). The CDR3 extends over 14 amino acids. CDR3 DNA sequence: TGTGCCACCAGCAGTGATCCCGGGACAGCCATTCAGTACTTC. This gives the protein CATSSDPGTAIQYF.

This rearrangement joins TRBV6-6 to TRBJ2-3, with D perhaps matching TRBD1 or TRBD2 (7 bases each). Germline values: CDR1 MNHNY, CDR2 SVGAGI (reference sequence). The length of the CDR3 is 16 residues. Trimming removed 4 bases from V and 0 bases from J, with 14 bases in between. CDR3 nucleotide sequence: TGTGCCAGCAGTTTAAGAGCGGGACAGAGCACAGATACGCAGTATTTT. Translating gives CASSLRAGQSTDTQYF.

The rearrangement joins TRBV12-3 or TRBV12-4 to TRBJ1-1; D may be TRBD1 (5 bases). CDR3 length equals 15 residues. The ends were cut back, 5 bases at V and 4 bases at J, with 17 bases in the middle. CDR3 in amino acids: CASSEVTGVSTEAFF. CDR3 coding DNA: TGTGCCAGCAGTGAGGTCACGGGGGTGAGCACTGAAGCTTTCTTT.

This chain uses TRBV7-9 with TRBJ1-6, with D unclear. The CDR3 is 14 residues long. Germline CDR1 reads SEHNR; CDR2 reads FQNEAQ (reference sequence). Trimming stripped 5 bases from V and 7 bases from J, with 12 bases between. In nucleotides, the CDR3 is TGTGCCAGCAGCCCAGGATTTTCAAATTCACCCCTCCACTTT. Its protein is CASSPGFSNSPLHF.

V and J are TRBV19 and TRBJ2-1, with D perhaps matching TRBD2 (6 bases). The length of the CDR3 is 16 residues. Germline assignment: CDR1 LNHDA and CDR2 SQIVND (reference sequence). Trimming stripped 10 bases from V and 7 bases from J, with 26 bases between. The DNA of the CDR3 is TGTGCCACCACCCGGGGGAACTGGCGCACACAGAATGAGCAGTTCTTC. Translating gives CATTRGNWRTQNEQFF.

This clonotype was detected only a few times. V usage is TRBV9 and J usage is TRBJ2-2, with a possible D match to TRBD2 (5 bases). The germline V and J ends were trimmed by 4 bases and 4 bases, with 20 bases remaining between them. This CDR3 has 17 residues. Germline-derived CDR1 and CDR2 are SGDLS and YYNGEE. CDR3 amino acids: CASSPRRGSIGTGELFF. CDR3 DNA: TGTGCCAGCAGCCCTCGGCGAGGGTCTATAGGCACCGGGGAGCTGTTTTTT.

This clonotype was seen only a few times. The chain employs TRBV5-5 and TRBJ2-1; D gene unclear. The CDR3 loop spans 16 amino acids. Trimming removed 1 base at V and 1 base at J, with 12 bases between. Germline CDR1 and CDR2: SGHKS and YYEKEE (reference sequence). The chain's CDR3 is CASSLRVARSYNEQFF. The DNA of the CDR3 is TGTGCCAGCAGCTTGAGGGTGGCGAGGTCCTACAATGAGCAGTTCTTC.

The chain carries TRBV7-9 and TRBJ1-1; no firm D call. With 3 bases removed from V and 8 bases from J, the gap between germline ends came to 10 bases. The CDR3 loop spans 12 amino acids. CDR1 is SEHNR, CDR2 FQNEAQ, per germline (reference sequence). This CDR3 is CASSFEGLEAFF. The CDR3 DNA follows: TGTGCCAGCAGCTTCGAGGGCTTAGAAGCTTTCTTT.

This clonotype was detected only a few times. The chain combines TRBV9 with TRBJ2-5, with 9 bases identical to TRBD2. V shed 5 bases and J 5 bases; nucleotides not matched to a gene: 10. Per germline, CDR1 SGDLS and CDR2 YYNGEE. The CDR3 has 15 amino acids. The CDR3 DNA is TGTGCCAGCAGTGCCGGGACTAGCTTGCGCGAGACCCAGTACTTC. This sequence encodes CASSAGTSLRETQYF. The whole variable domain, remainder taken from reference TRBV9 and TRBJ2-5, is DSGVTQTPKHLITATGQRVTLRCSPRSGDLSVYWYQQSLDQGLQFLIQYYNGEERAKGNILERFSAQQFPDLHSELNLSSLELGDSALYFCASSAGTSLRETQYFGPGTRLLVL.

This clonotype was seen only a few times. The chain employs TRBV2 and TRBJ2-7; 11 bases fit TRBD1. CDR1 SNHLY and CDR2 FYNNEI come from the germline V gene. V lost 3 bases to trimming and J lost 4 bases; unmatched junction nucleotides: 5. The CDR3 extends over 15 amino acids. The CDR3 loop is CASSEGTGGPYEQYF. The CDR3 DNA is TGTGCCAGCAGTGAGGGGACAGGGGGGCCGTACGAGCAGTACTTC.

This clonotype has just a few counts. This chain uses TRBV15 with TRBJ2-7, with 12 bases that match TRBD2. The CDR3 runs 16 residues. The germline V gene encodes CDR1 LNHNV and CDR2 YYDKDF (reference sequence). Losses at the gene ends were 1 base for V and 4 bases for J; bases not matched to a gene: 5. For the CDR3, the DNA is TGTGCCACCAGCAGAGGGGGACTAGCGGGCGGGTACGAGCAGTACTTC. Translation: CATSRGGLAGGYEQYF.

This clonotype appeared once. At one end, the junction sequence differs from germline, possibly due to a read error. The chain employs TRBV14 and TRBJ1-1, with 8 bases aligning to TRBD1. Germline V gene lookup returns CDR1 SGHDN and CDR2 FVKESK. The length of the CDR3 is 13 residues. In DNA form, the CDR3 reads TGTGCCAGCAGCCAAGAGAGGAGACAGGGGTTAACCTTT. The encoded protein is CASSQERRQGLTF.

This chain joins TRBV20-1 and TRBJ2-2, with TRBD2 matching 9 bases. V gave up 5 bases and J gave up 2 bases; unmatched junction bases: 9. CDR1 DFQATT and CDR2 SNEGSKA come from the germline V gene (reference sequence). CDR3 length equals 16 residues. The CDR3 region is CSARNPLAGNTGELFF. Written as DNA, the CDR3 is TGCAGTGCTCGAAACCCTCTAGCGGGAAACACCGGGGAGCTGTTTTTT.

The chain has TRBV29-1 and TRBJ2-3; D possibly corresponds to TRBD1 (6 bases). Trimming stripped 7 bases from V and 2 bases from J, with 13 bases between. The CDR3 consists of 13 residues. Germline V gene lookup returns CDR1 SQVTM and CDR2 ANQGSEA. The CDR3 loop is CSATGDITDTQYF. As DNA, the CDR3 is TGCAGCGCCACCGGGGACATCACAGATACGCAGTATTTT.

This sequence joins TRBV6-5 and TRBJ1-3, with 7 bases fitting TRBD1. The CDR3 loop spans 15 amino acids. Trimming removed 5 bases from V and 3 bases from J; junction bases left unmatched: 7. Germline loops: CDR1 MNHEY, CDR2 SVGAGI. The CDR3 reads CASSPDRANGNTIYF. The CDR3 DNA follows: TGTGCCAGCAGTCCCGACAGGGCAAATGGAAACACCATATATTTT.

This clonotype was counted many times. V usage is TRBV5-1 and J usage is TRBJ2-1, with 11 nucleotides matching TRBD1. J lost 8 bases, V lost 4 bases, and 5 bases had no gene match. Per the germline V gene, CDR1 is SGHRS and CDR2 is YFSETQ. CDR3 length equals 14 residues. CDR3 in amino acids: CASSTWDRGDEQFF. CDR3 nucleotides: TGCGCCAGCAGCACCTGGGACAGGGGGGATGAGCAGTTCTTC.